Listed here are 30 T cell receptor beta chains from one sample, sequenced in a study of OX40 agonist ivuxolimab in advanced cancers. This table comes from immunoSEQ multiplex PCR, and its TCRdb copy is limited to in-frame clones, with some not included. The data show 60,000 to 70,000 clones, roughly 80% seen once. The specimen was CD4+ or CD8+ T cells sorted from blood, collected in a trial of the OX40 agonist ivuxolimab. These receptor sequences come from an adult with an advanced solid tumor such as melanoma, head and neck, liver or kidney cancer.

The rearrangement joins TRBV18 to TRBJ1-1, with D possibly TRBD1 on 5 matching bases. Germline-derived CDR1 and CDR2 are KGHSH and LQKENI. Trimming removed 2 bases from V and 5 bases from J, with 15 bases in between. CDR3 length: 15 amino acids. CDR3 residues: CASSPIMAGRTEAFF. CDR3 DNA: TGTGCCAGCTCACCAATAATGGCAGGGCGGACTGAAGCTTTCTTT.

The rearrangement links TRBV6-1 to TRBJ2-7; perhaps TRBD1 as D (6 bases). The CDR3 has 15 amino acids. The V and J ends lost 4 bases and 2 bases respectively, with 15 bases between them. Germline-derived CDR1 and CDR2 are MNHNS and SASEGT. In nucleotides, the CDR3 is TGTGCCAGCAGTGCCGCCGGGACATTTACCTACGAGCAGTACGTC. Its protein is CASSAAGTFTYEQYV.

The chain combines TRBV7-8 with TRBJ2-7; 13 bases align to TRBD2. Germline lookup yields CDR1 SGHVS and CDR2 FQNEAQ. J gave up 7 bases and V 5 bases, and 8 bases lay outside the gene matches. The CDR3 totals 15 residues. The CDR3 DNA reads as TGTGCCAGCAGCATCAGGACTAGCGGGGGCCAAGAGCAGTACGTC. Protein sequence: CASSIRTSGGQEQYV.

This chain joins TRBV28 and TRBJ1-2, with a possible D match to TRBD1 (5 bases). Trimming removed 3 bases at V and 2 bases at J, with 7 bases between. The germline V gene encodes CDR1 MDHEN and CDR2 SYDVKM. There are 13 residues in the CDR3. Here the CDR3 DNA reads TGTGCCAGCAGTTTCGGGGGGAACTATGGCTACACCTTC. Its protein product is CASSFGGNYGYTF.

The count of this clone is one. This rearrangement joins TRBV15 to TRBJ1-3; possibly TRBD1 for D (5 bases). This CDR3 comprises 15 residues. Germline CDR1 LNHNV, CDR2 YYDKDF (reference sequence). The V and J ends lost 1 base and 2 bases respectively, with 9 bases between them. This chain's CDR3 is CATSRVGEPGNTIYF. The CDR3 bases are TGTGCCACCAGCAGAGTGGGGGAACCTGGAAACACCATATATTTT.

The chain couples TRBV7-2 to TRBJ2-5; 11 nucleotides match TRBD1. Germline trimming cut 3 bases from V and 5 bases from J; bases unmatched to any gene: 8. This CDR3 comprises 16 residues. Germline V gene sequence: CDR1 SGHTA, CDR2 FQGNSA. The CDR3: CASSFRTGGVLETQYF. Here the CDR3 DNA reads TGTGCCAGCAGCTTCCGGACAGGGGGCGTGCTCGAGACCCAGTACTTC.

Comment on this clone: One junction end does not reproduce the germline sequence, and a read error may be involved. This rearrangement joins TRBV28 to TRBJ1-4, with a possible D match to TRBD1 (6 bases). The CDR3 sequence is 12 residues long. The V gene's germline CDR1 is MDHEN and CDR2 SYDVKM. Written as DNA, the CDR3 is TGTGCCAGCAGTTTAGTAGGGGCAGGGGTAGATTTT. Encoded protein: CASSLVGAGVDF.

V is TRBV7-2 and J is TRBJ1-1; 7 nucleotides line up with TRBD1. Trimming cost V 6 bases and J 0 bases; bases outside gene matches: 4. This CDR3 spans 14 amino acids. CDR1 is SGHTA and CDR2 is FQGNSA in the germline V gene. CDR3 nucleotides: TGTGCCAGCAGACCGGGACAGATGAACACTGAAGCTTTCTTT. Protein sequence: CASRPGQMNTEAFF.

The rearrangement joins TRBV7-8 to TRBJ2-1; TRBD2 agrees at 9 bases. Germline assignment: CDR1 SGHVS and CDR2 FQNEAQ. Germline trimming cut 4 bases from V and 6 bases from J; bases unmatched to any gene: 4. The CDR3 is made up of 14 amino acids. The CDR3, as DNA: TGTGCCAGCAGCTGGGGACTAGCTAGCAATGAGCAGTTCTTC. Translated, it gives CASSWGLASNEQFF.

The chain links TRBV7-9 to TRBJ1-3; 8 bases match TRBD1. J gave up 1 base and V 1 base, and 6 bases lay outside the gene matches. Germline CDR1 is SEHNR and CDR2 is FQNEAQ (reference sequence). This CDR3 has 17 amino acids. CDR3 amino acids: CASSLGRQGKSGNTIYF. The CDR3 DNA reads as TGTGCCAGCAGCTTAGGTAGACAGGGGAAATCTGGAAACACCATATATTTT.

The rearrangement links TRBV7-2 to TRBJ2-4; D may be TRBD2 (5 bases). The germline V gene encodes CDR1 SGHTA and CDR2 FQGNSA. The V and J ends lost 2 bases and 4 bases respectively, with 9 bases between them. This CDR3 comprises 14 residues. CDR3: CASSLRREKNIQYF. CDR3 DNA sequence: TGTGCCAGCAGCTTACGCCGGGAAAAAAACATTCAGTACTTC. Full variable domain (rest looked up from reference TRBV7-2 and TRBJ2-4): GAGVSQSPSNKVTEKGKDVELRCDPISGHTALYWYRQSLGQGLEFLIYFQGNSAPDKSGLPSDRFSAERTGGSVSTLTIQRTQQEDSAVYLCASSLRREKNIQYFGAGTRLSVL.

CDR3 protein: CASSLDLANTEAFF. CDR3 bases: TGTGCCAGCAGCTTGGACTTGGCAAACACTGAAGCTTTCTTT. The chain is built from TRBV5-5 and TRBJ1-1; D is unclear. This CDR3 spans 14 amino acids. The germline CDR1 and CDR2 sequences are SGHKS and YYEKEE (reference sequence). With 0 bases removed from V and 2 bases from J, the gap between germline ends came to 8 bases.

The CDR3 DNA reads TGCGCCAGCAGCCAAGATCTAAGGGGGGGAAGGTATGGCTACACCTTC. It is translated as CASSQDLRGGRYGYTF. This rearrangement joins TRBV4-3 to TRBJ1-2, with a tentative D call TRBD1 (6 bases). This CDR3 is 16 amino acids long. Per the germline V gene, CDR1 is LGHNA and CDR2 is YSLEER. The V end was cut by 0 bases, the J end by 5 bases, with 16 bases between.

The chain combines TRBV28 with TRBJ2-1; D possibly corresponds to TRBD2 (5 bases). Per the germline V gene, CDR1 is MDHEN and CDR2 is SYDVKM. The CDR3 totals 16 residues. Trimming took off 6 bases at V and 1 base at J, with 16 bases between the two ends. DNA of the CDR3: TGTGCCAGCAGCTGGGAGTATGGATCTTCCTACAATGAGCAGTTCTTC. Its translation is CASSWEYGSSYNEQFF.

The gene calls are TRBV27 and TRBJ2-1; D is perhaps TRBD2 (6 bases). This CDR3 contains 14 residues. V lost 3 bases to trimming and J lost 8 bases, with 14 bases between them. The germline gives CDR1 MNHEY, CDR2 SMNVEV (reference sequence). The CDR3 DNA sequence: TGTGCCAGCAGTTTGGGACTCCCTCCCGATGAGCAGTTCTTC. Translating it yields CASSLGLPPDEQFF.

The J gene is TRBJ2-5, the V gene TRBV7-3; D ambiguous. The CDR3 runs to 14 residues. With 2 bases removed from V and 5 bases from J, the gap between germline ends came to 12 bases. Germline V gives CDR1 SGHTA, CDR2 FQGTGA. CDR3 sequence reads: CASSLGLMGETQYF. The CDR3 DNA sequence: TGTGCCAGCAGCTTAGGGTTGATGGGGGAGACCCAGTACTTC.

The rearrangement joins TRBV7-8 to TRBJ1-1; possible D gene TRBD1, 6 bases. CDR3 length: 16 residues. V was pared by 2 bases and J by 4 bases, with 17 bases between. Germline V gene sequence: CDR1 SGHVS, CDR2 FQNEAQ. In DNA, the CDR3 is TGTGCCAGCAGCTTATCGGGGGCGATTAGTGGCACTGAAGCTTTCTTT. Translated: CASSLSGAISGTEAFF.

CDR3 in amino acids: CASSLRATSEVGYTF. In DNA form, the CDR3 reads TGCGCCAGCAGCTTAAGGGCGACCTCCGAGGTGGGCTACACCTTC. The chain employs TRBV5-1 and TRBJ1-2, with D unclear. This CDR3 region has 15 residues. Between the trimmed V and J ends, which lost 2 bases and 8 bases, there was a span of 19 bases. Germline values: CDR1 SGHRS, CDR2 YFSETQ.

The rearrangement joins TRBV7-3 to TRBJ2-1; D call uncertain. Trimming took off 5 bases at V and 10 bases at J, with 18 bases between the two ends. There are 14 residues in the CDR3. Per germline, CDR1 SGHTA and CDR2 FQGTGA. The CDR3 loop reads CASSTQLSAGEQFF. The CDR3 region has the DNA TGTGCCAGCAGCACACAACTGTCCGCAGGCGAGCAGTTCTTC.

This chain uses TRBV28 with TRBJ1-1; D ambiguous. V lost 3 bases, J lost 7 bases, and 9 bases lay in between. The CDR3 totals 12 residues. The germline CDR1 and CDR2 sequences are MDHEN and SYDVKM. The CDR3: CASSLGVGEAFF. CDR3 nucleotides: TGTGCCAGCAGTTTGGGTGTGGGTGAAGCTTTCTTT.

The DNA for the CDR3 is TGTGCCAGCTCACAGAACATGAACACCGGGGAGCTGTTTTTT. Translated, it gives CASSQNMNTGELFF. This chain connects TRBV18 to TRBJ2-2; D is unresolved. V shed 4 bases and J shed 1 base, with 7 bases lying between them. This CDR3 contains 14 residues. CDR1 and CDR2 (germline): KGHSH, LQKENI.

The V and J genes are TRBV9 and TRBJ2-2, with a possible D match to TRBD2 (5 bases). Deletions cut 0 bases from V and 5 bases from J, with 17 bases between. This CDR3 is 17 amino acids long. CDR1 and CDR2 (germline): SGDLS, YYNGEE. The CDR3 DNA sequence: TGTGCCAGCAGCGTAGATTTGGCTAGCTTCAGGACCGGGGAGCTGTTTTTT. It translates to CASSVDLASFRTGELFF. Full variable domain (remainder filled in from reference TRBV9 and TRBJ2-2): DSGVTQTPKHLITATGQRVTLRCSPRSGDLSVYWYQQSLDQGLQFLIQYYNGEERAKGNILERFSAQQFPDLHSELNLSSLELGDSALYFCASSVDLASFRTGELFFGEGSRLTVL.

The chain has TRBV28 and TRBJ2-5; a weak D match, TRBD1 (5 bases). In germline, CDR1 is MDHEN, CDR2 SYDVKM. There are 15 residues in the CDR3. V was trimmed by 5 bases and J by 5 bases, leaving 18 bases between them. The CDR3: CASSPKGAAGETQYF. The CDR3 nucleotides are TGTGCCAGCAGTCCCAAAGGGGCCGCCGGGGAGACCCAGTACTTC. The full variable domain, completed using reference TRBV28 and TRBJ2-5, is DVKVTQSSRYLVKRTGEKVFLECVQDMDHENMFWYRQDPGLGLRLIYFSYDVKMKEKGDIPEGYSVSREKKERFSLILESASTNQTSMYLCASSPKGAAGETQYFGPGTRLLVL.

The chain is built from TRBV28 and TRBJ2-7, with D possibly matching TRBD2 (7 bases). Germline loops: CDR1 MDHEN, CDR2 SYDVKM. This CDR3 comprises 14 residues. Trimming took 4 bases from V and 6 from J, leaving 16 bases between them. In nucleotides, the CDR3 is TGTGCCAGCAGTTCCCGTTGGAGGGGGGGCGAGCAGTACGTC. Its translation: CASSSRWRGGEQYV.

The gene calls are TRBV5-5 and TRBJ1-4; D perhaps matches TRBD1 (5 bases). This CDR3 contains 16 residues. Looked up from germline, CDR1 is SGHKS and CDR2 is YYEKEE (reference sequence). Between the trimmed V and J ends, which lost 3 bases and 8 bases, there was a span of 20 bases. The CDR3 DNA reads TGTGCCAGCAGCTCCCCACATAGGGGAAGGGTCGAAAAACTGTTTTTT. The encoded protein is CASSSPHRGRVEKLFF.

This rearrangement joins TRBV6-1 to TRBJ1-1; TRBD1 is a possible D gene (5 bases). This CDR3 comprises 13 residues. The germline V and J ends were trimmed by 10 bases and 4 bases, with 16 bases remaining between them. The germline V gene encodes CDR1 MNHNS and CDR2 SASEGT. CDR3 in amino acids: CATLGGTGTEAFF. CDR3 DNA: TGTGCCACCCTGGGAGGGACGGGCACTGAAGCTTTCTTT.

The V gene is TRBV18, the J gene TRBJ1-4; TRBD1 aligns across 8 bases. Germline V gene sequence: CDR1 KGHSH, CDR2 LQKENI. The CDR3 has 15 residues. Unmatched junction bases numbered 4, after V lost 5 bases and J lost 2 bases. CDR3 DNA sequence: TGTGCCAGCTCAGGACGACAGGGGACTAATGAAAAACTGTTTTTT. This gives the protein CASSGRQGTNEKLFF.

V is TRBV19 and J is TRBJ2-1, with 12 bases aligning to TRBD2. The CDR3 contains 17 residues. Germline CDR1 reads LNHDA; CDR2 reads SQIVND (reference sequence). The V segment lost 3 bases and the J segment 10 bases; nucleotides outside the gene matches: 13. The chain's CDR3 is CASSMGGGLAGTGEQFF. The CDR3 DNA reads TGTGCCAGTAGTATGGGGGGAGGACTAGCGGGAACCGGGGAGCAGTTCTTC.

The DNA for the CDR3 is TGTGCCAGCAACCTATTAGCGGCAGTCTACAATGAGCAGTTCTTC. Translation: CASNLLAAVYNEQFF. The chain combines TRBV7-2 with TRBJ2-1, with TRBD2 as a possible D gene (6 bases). Trimming left V 7 bases short and J 3 bases short, with 16 bases between. Germline loops: CDR1 SGHTA, CDR2 FQGNSA. The length of the CDR3 is 15 residues.

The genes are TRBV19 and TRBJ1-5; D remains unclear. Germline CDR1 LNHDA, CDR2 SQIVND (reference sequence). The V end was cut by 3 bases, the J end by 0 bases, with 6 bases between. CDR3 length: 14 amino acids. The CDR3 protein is CASSIRDSNQPQHF. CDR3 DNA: TGTGCCAGTAGTATCCGGGATAGCAATCAGCCCCAGCATTTT.